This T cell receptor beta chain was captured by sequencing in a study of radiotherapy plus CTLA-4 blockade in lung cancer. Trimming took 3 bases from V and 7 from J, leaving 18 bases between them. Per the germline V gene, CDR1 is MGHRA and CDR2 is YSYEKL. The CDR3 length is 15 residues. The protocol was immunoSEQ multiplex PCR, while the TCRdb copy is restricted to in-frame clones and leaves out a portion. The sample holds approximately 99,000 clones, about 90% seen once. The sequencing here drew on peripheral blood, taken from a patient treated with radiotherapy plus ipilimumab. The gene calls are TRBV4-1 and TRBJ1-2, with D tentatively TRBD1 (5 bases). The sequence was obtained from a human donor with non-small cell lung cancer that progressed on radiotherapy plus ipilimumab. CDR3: CASSQAGTQKSGYTF. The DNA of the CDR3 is TGCGCCAGCAGCCAGGCCGGGACGCAAAAGAGTGGCTACACCTTC.